These 24 T cell receptor beta chains originate from one sample sequenced in a study of cytomegalovirus exposure and HLA in healthy donors. Primers included in the PCR were 60 Vbeta and 13 Jbeta primers. TCRdb's table, derived via immunoSEQ multiplex PCR, lists solely in-frame clones and lacks some. The sample consists of approximately 77,000 clones, 70% to 85% of them appearing once. The sequenced sample consisted of PBMCs. The receptors were sampled from a woman aged 40 to 49 in good health and CMV-seronegative.

This chain connects TRBV6-5 to TRBJ2-1; 7 bases agree with TRBD2. The germline gives CDR1 MNHEY, CDR2 SVGAGI. This CDR3 has 13 amino acids. V shed 6 bases, J shed 3 bases, and the junction held 2 bases outside the gene matches. The CDR3 here is CASRSGIYNEQFF. CDR3 in DNA: TGTGCCAGCAGAAGCGGGATCTACAATGAGCAGTTCTTC.

The V and J genes are TRBV4-1 and TRBJ2-7, with 10 nucleotides matching TRBD2. J was trimmed by 2 bases and V by 1 base; bases with no gene match: 11. CDR1 and CDR2 (germline): MGHRA, YSYEKL. The CDR3 covers 18 residues. The CDR3 loop reads CASSQVGLGLAAPYEQYF. The CDR3 DNA follows: TGCGCCAGCAGCCAAGTGGGTTTAGGACTAGCGGCCCCCTACGAGCAGTACTTC.

The chain combines TRBV9 with TRBJ2-5; TRBD2 matches 10 bases. This CDR3 is 17 amino acids long. CDR1 is SGDLS and CDR2 is YYNGEE in the germline V gene. V trimming: 0 bases; J trimming: 4 bases; junction bases outside the gene matches: 9. CDR3 in DNA: TGTGCCAGCAGCGTAGGATCCCGAGCGGGAGGGGGAGAGACCCAGTACTTC. Residues: CASSVGSRAGGGETQYF.

This sequence joins TRBV5-1 and TRBJ2-3; maybe TRBD2 (5 bases). This CDR3 region has 13 residues. V lost 3 bases to trimming and J lost 1 base, with 6 bases between them. Germline values: CDR1 SGHRS, CDR2 YFSETQ. As DNA, the CDR3 is TGCGCCAGCAGCTCCGGGGGCACAGATACGCAGTATTTT. Residues: CASSSGGTDTQYF. The variable domain in full, with the rest retrieved from reference TRBV5-1 and TRBJ2-3, is KAGVTQTPRYLIKTRGQQVTLSCSPISGHRSVSWYQQTPGQGLQFLFEYFSETQRNKGNFPGRFSGRQFSNSRSEMNVSTLELGDSALYLCASSSGGTDTQYFGPGTRLTVL.

The chain links TRBV30 to TRBJ1-2; possible D gene TRBD1, 5 bases. Trimming pared 3 bases from V and 4 bases from J, leaving 12 bases between. This CDR3 comprises 13 residues. Germline lookup yields CDR1 GTSNPN and CDR2 SVGIG (reference sequence). The chain's CDR3 is CAWSATGVYGYTF. CDR3 nucleotide sequence: TGTGCCTGGAGCGCCACAGGCGTCTATGGCTACACCTTC.

The chain employs TRBV7-9 and TRBJ1-3; 7 bases agree with TRBD1. This CDR3 contains 14 residues. CDR1 is SEHNR, CDR2 FQNEAQ, per germline (reference sequence). V gave up 5 bases and J gave up 2 bases; unmatched junction bases: 3. The CDR3 here is CASSQGTAGNTIYF. The DNA of the CDR3 is TGTGCCAGCAGCCAAGGGACAGCTGGAAACACCATATATTTT.

This clone has only a few counts. The chain couples TRBV5-6 to TRBJ2-5; 13 bases are a match to TRBD2. CDR3 size: 18 residues. The germline V gene has CDR1 SGHDT and CDR2 YYEEEE. The V segment lost 0 bases and the J segment 2 bases; nucleotides outside the gene matches: 7. Written as DNA, the CDR3 is TGTGCCAGCAGCTTGGCACTAGCGGGGGGGCCGGGGCAAGAGACCCAGTACTTC. This gives the protein CASSLALAGGPGQETQYF. Variable domain in full (rest from reference TRBV5-6 and TRBJ2-5): DAGVTQSPTHLIKTRGQQVTLRCSPKSGHDTVSWYQQALGQGPQFIFQYYEEEERQRGNFPDRFSGHQFPNYSSELNVNALLLGDSALYLCASSLALAGGPGQETQYFGPGTRLLVL.

This chain connects TRBV2 to TRBJ2-5; possibly TRBD2 for D (6 bases). Looked up from germline, CDR1 is SNHLY and CDR2 is FYNNEI. CDR3 length: 13 residues. V was pared by 4 bases and J by 5 bases, with 11 bases between. The CDR3 is CASSAEEGETQYF. The CDR3 coding sequence is TGTGCCAGCAGTGCGGAGGAGGGGGAGACCCAGTACTTC.

V is TRBV4-3 and J is TRBJ1-4; tentative D call: TRBD1 (5 bases). In germline, CDR1 is LGHNA, CDR2 YSLEER. V lost 1 base, J lost 5 bases, and 11 bases lay in between. This CDR3 has 15 residues. CDR3 in amino acids: CASSQGDSPNEKLFF. The CDR3 region has the DNA TGCGCCAGCAGCCAAGGCGACAGCCCAAATGAAAAACTGTTTTTT.

The table lists this clone with a few counts. Other DNA variants within this sample encode the same CDR3. This rearrangement joins TRBV7-3 to TRBJ2-3; possibly TRBD2 for D (6 bases). This CDR3 comprises 15 residues. In germline, CDR1 is SGHTA, CDR2 FQGTGA. Trimming removed 0 bases at V and 0 bases at J, with 7 bases between. DNA for the CDR3: TGTGCCAGCAGCTTAACGGGGACTAGCACAGATACGCAGTATTTT. This gives the protein CASSLTGTSTDTQYF.

The gene calls are TRBV30 and TRBJ1-5; possible D gene TRBD1, 5 bases. V shed 1 base and J shed 5 bases, with 15 bases lying between them. CDR1 and CDR2 (germline): GTSNPN, SVGIG (reference sequence). The CDR3 is made up of 15 amino acids. The CDR3 sequence is CAWSARGWGHQPQHF. The CDR3 nucleotides read TGTGCCTGGAGTGCAAGGGGTTGGGGCCATCAGCCCCAGCATTTT. The full variable domain, completed using reference TRBV30 and TRBJ1-5, is SQTIHQWPATLVQPVGSPLSLECTVEGTSNPNLYWYRQAAGRGLQLLFYSVGIGQISSEVPQNLSASRPQDRQFILSSKKLLLSDSGFYLCAWSARGWGHQPQHFGDGTRLSIL.

The chain combines TRBV2 with TRBJ2-1, with 10 bases aligning to TRBD2. Germline values: CDR1 SNHLY, CDR2 FYNNEI. The length of the CDR3 is 14 residues. Trimming took 4 bases from V and 6 from J; bases not matched to a gene: 3. CDR3 DNA: TGTGCCAGCAGTGGGACTAGCGGCCTCAATGAGCAGTTCTTC. Translation gives CASSGTSGLNEQFF.

The rearrangement links TRBV18 to TRBJ2-2; D is unclear. The V and J ends lost 3 bases and 5 bases respectively, with 7 bases between them. This CDR3 spans 13 amino acids. From germline, CDR1 is KGHSH and CDR2 LQKENI. In DNA, the CDR3 is TGTGCCAGCTCACCGGAGCAGACCGGGGAGCTGTTTTTT. This encodes CASSPEQTGELFF.

J is TRBJ2-7 and V is TRBV7-2; 11 positions agree with TRBD2. CDR1 is SGHTA and CDR2 is FQGNSA in the germline V gene. The CDR3 loop spans 16 amino acids. The J segment lost 5 bases and the V segment lost 2 bases, leaving 8 bases of the junction unmatched. CDR3 DNA: TGTGCCAGCAGCTTACGACTAGCGGGAACACCCCACGAGCAGTACTTC. It specifies CASSLRLAGTPHEQYF.

V is TRBV5-4 and J is TRBJ1-2, with 7 bases aligning to TRBD1. The CDR3 is made up of 13 amino acids. Looked up from germline, CDR1 is SGHNT and CDR2 is YYREEE (reference sequence). The J segment lost 3 bases and the V segment lost 1 base, leaving 0 bases of the junction unmatched. In DNA, the CDR3 is TGTGCCAGCAGCTTGACAGGGGACTATGGCTACACCTTC. Translating gives CASSLTGDYGYTF.

CDR3 sequence (DNA): TGTGCCAGCAGTACCGGGACAGGGCACAGTTTCTATGGCTACACCTTC. Protein sequence: CASSTGTGHSFYGYTF. The chain combines TRBV27 with TRBJ1-2; TRBD1 aligns across 9 bases. Germline V gives CDR1 MNHEY, CDR2 SMNVEV (reference sequence). The CDR3 is 16 residues long. Trimming at V came to 5 bases and at J to 4 bases, leaving 11 bases not matched to a gene.

This clone came up once. The V and J genes are TRBV7-3 and TRBJ2-3, with 7 bases that match TRBD2. Looked up from germline, CDR1 is SGHTA and CDR2 is FQGTGA. V was pared by 5 bases and J by 2 bases, with 1 base of the junction left unmatched. The CDR3 loop spans 13 amino acids. This chain's CDR3 is CASSLAATDTQYF. DNA for the CDR3: TGTGCCAGCAGCCTAGCGGCCACAGATACGCAGTATTTT. Full variable domain (rest looked up from reference TRBV7-3 and TRBJ2-3): GAGVSQTPSNKVTEKGKYVELRCDPISGHTALYWYRQSLGQGPEFLIYFQGTGAADDSGLPNDRFFAVRPEGSVSTLKIQRTERGDSAVYLCASSLAATDTQYFGPGTRLTVL.

The chain has TRBV2 and TRBJ2-7; 9 nucleotides line up with TRBD1. This CDR3 region has 14 residues. Germline assignment: CDR1 SNHLY and CDR2 FYNNEI. Trimming took 9 bases from V and 4 from J; bases not matched to a gene: 10. CDR3 coding DNA: TGTGCCAGGGACAGGGGTAGCTCCAATTACGAGCAGTACTTC. This sequence encodes CARDRGSSNYEQYF.

The V gene is TRBV15, the J gene TRBJ2-7, with 8 bases aligning to TRBD1. Per the germline V gene, CDR1 is LNHNV and CDR2 is YYDKDF (reference sequence). The V gene end was trimmed by 3 bases and the J gene end by 4 bases; junction bases not matched to a gene: 5. CDR3 length equals 14 residues. For the CDR3, the DNA is TGTGCCACCAGCAGGGACAGGGTTAGGTACGAGCAGTACTTC. Protein product: CATSRDRVRYEQYF.

The chain has TRBV2 and TRBJ1-2; a weak D match, TRBD1 (5 bases). V lost 5 bases to trimming and J lost 4 bases, with 8 bases between them. Germline V lookup: CDR1 SNHLY, CDR2 FYNNEI. The CDR3 is made up of 12 amino acids. The CDR3 region has the DNA TGTGCCAGCAGTCGCCAGGGCTATGGCTACACCTTC. Translated, it gives CASSRQGYGYTF.

The chain joins TRBV28 to TRBJ1-1; D unclear. V lost 8 bases, J lost 8 bases, and 15 bases lay in between. CDR1 and CDR2 from the germline V gene are MDHEN and SYDVKM. This CDR3 has 12 amino acids. The CDR3 loop reads CASSNLAGEAFF. CDR3 bases: TGTGCCAGCTCCAACCTAGCGGGCGAAGCTTTCTTT. Drawing the rest from reference TRBV28 and TRBJ1-1, the complete variable domain is DVKVTQSSRYLVKRTGEKVFLECVQDMDHENMFWYRQDPGLGLRLIYFSYDVKMKEKGDIPEGYSVSREKKERFSLILESASTNQTSMYLCASSNLAGEAFFGQGTRLTVV.

The rearrangement links TRBV29-1 to TRBJ2-1; D gene uncertain. V shed 4 bases and J shed 2 bases, with 3 bases lying between them. Germline V lookup: CDR1 SQVTM, CDR2 ANQGSEA. The CDR3 is 11 residues long. CDR3 nucleotide sequence: TGCAGCGTTGTAACCTACAATGAGCAGTTCTTC. Translated: CSVVTYNEQFF.

This clone was counted once. The chain joins TRBV18 to TRBJ2-3, with 7 nucleotides matching TRBD2. In germline, CDR1 is KGHSH, CDR2 LQKENI. J lost 4 bases, V lost 0 bases, and 4 bases had no gene match. The CDR3 is 15 residues long. The CDR3 DNA reads as TGTGCCAGCTCACCACCTGGGAGGGAGGCAGATACGCAGTATTTT. The encoded protein is CASSPPGREADTQYF.

The chain is built from TRBV19 and TRBJ1-5; TRBD1 matches 11 bases. This CDR3 is 19 amino acids long. Trimming cost V 3 bases and J 2 bases; bases outside gene matches: 12. Germline V gene lookup returns CDR1 LNHDA and CDR2 SQIVND (reference sequence). In DNA form, the CDR3 reads TGTGCCAGTAGTATGGTTTTGGACAGGGGGCTTTGGGGCAATCAGCCCCAGCATTTT. Its translation is CASSMVLDRGLWGNQPQHF.